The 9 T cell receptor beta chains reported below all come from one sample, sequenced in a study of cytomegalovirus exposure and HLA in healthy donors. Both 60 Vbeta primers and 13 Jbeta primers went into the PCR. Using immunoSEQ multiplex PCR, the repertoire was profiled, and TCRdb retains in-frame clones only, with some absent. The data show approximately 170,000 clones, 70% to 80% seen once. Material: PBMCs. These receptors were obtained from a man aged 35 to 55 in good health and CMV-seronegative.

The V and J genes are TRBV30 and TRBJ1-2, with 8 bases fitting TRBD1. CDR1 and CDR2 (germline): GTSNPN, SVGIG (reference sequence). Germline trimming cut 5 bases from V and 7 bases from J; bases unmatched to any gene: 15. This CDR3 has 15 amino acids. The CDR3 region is CAWGEGQEVQGGYTF. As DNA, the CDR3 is TGTGCCTGGGGAGAGGGACAGGAGGTCCAGGGTGGCTACACCTTC.

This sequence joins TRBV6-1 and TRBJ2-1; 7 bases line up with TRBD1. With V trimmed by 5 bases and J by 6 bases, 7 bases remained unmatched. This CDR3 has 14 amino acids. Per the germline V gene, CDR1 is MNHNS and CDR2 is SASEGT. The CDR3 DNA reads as TGTGCCAGCAGTCTAGACAGGGCTCGCAATGAGCAGTTCTTC. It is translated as CASSLDRARNEQFF.

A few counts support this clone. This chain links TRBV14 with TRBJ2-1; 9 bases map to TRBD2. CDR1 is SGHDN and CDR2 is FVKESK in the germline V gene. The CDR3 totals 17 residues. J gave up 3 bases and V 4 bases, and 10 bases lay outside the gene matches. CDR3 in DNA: TGTGCCAGCAGCCGCAACCCCGGGCGGGAGGGCTACAATGAGCAGTTCTTC. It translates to CASSRNPGREGYNEQFF.

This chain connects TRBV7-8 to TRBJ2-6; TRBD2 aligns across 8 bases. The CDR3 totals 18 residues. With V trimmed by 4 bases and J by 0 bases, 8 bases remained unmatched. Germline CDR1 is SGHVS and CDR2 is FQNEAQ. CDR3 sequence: CASSSRVAGNSGANVLTF. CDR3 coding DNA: TGTGCCAGCAGCTCCAGGGTAGCGGGAAACTCTGGGGCCAACGTCCTGACTTTC.

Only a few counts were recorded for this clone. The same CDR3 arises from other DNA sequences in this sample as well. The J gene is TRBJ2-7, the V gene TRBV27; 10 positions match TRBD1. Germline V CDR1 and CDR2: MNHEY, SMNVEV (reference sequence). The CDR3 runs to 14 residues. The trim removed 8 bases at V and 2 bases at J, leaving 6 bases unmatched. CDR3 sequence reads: CASRLGQGAYEQYF. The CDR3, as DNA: TGTGCCAGCCGTCTCGGACAGGGGGCCTACGAGCAGTACTTC.

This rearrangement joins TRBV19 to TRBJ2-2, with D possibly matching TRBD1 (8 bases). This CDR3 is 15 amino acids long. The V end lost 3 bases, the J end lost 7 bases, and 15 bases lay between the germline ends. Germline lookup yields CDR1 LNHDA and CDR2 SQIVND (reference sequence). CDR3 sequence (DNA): TGTGCCAGTAGTATCTACAGGGGGGGTAGCGGGGAGCTGTTTTTT. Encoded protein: CASSIYRGGSGELFF.

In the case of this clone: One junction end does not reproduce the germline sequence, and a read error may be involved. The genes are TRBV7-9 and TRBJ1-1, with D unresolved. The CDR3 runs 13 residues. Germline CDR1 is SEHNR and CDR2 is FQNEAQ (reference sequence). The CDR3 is CSSNPGSHTEAFF. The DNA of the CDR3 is TGTTCCAGCAACCCAGGCAGCCACACTGAAGCTTTCTTT.

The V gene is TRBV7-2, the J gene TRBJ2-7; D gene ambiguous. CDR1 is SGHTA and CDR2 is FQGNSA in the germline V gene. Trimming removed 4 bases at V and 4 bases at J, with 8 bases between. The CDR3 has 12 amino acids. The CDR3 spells CASSSIYYEQYF. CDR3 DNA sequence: TGTGCCAGCAGCTCCATCTATTACGAGCAGTACTTC.

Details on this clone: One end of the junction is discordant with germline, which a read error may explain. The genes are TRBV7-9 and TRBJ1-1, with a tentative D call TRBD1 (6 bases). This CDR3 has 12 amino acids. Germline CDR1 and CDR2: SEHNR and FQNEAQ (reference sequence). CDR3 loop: CSSSLTDSQAFF. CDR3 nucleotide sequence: TGTTCCAGCAGTTTGACGGACAGCCAAGCTTTCTTT.